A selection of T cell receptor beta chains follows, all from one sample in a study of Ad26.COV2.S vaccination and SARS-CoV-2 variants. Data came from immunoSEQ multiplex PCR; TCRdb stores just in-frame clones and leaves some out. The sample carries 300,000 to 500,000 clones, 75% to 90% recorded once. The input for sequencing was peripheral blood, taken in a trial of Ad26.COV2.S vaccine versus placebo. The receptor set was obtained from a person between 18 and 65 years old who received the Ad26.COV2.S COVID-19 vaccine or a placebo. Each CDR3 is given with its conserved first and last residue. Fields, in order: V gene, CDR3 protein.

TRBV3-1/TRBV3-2	CASSPDRAVIYGYTF
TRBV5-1	CASSSQPSGLQINYGYTF
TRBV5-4	CASSPGARQGTTEAFF
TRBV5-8	CASSDDRASSGNTIYF
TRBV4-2	CASSQGLAEETQYF
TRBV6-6	CASSFGGPRETQYF
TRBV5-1	CASSLESVSYEQYF
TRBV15	CATSRAGGQGMHGYTF
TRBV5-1	CASNPGGRLNTEAFF
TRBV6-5	CASTNIRGTEAFF
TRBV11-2	CASSGISGGGSYEQYF
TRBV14	CASSARGHIEETQYF
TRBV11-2	CASSLVPGFDAFF
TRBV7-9	CASSGRTVFTAGANVLTF
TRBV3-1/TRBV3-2	CASRDTGEANEKLFF
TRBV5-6	CASSGTNQETQYF
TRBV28	CASSLGANGGEETQYF
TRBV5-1	CASSFLQGAGETQYF
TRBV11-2	CASSTRTSGEYYNEQFF
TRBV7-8	CASSWDRVGGEQYF
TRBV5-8	CASSPPEAYEQFF
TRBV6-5	CAADTTASYNSPLHF
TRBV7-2	CASRGSGANVLTF
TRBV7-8	CASSSNARVGEQYF
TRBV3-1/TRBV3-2	CASSPWGTDTQYF
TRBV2	CASIRDGGNEKLFF
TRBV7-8	CASSIKSDGATNEKLFF
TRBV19	CASSRDRPQFLHF
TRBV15	CATSRETWTEWRLGAGELFF
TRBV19	CASSMQGGLPRALHF
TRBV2	CAGSPGSGLNYGYTF
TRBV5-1	CASSLNPQDYEQFF
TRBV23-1	CASSQAREYGYTF
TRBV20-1	CSASEGRTFYEQYF
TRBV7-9	CASSRPGLAGALNEQFF
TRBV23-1	CASSQSQGAGYTEAFF
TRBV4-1	CASSQVGRAAGGNQPQHF
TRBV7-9	CASSSHRDRNTGELFF